This T cell receptor beta chain comes out of a study of siplizumab effects on memory and regulatory T cells. Whole-study results and caveats: Siplizumab produced a significant reduction in alloreactive sequences that were traceable to unstimulated CD4+ memory cells.

In regard to this clone: Its specificity is unknown.

V lost 0 bases to trimming and J lost 9 bases; unmatched junction nucleotides: 8. The CDR3 spans 16 residues. CDR1 is SGHRS, CDR2 YFSETQ, per germline. The assay was immunoSEQ multiplex PCR, and TCRdb's table has in-frame clones only and misses some. Of tens of thousands of clones in the sample, under 95% were seen once. This clonotype was sampled from a human donor in good health. Sample: CD8+ T cells sorted from blood. The J gene is TRBJ2-2, the V gene TRBV5-1, with 10 nucleotides matching TRBD1. CDR3 nucleotide sequence: TGCGCCAGCAGCTTGGCCCCGGGACAGGGGTTCAGGGAGCTGTTTTTT. This translates into CASSLAPGQGFRELFF.